The TCR beta chain described here comes from a study of intratumoral heterogeneity in liver cancer. Overall study context: With a median age of approximately 61 years, most patients were men. Whole-study results and caveats: Regional tumor-infiltrating lymphocyte burden differences seen by RNA-seq were reportedly confirmed using TCR sequencing. Tumor-infiltrating lymphocyte representation was acknowledged to be under-sampled. Region b showed significantly fewer unique T-cell clonal expansions than region a.

Germline V gene data show CDR1 as LNHNV and CDR2 as YYDKDF (reference sequence). The CDR3 is 13 amino acids. The V gene lost 3 bases and the J gene lost 1 base, with 7 bases spanning the gap. Here immunoSEQ multiplex PCR was the method, and the copy in TCRdb shows in-frame clones only, minus some. The sample shows under 6,500 clones, 60% to 85% of them seen only once. Tumour samples came from separate, distinct regions of the hepatocellular carcinoma nodule. This clone appeared a few times. Its specificity is unknown. This receptor was taken from an older woman with hepatocellular carcinoma. The genes are TRBV15 and TRBJ2-7; D uncertain. The specimen was tumor tissue, collected before any cancer treatment. CDR3 region: CATSRQMSYEQYF. Here the CDR3 DNA reads TGTGCCACCAGCAGGCAGATGTCCTACGAGCAGTACTTC.